This T cell receptor (beta chain) emerged from a study of radiation and T cells in renal cell carcinoma. Study-level background: Nephrectomy followed 15 Gy stereotactic body radiation by 4 weeks.

About this clone itself: Its matching antigen is unknown.

Regarding time point: baseline pretreatment blood. Treatment in this sample: 15 Gy SBRT to primary tumor, nephrectomy 4 weeks later. Serial blood draws occurred at baseline and 2 and 4 weeks post-SBRT. V lost 0 bases and J 0 bases, leaving 15 bases between the germline ends. The germline V gene has CDR1 LGHNA and CDR2 YNFKEQ. CDR3 length: 18 amino acids. Here immunoSEQ multiplex PCR was the method, and the copy in TCRdb shows in-frame clones only, minus some. This sample has 90,000 to 95,000 clones, with approximately 80% found just once. General study findings and limits: From baseline, blood top tumor clonotypes peaked at 2 weeks post-radiation. Pretreatment tumor biopsies were lacking, so baseline clonotypes are unknown.

Sequenced material: blood, taken from a patient whose treatment included radiotherapy and nephrectomy. The chain has TRBV4-2 and TRBJ2-1; no definite D call. The clonotype was recovered from a man in his 60s with renal cell carcinoma. CDR3 amino acids: CASSQDKELWDSYNEQFF. CDR3 DNA sequence: TGTGCCAGCAGCCAAGATAAGGAGCTGTGGGACTCCTACAATGAGCAGTTCTTC.